This is a list of T cell receptor beta chains from one sample in a study of blood T cell repertoires in COVID-19. The table came from immunoSEQ multiplex PCR; TCRdb's copy has only in-frame clones and leaves some out. Of roughly 140,000 clones detected, approximately 90% appear once; the ten largest clones hold roughly 4%. Source material: peripheral blood. The receptors originated from a woman in her sixties with active or convalescent COVID-19. Both conserved end residues are part of each CDR3. Each record gives: J gene, D gene, V gene, clone size, CDR3 protein, CDR3 DNA. D genes are given only for firm matches. Part of the rows lack a size; the others show once, few, many or a class for expanded clones.

TRBJ1-3	NA	TRBV12-3/TRBV12-4	once	CASSFEAGNTIYF	TGTGCCAGCAGTTTCGAGGCTGGAAACACCATATATTTT
TRBJ1-1	NA	TRBV5-1	once	CASSEGLAEAFF	TGCGCCAGCAGCGAAGGACTGGCTGAAGCTTTCTTT
TRBJ2-2	NA	TRBV6-5	NA	CASSSGQNTGELFF	TGTGCCAGCAGTTCCGGACAGAACACCGGGGAGCTGTTTTTT
TRBJ1-1	TRBD1	TRBV6-5	NA	CASSYSRPGQAEAFF	TGTGCCAGCAGTTACTCGAGGCCCGGACAGGCTGAAGCTTTCTTT
TRBJ1-3	NA	TRBV9	NA	CASSVGTDSGNTIYF	TGTGCCAGCAGCGTAGGGACAGACTCTGGAAACACCATATATTTT
TRBJ1-3	NA	TRBV6-5	NA	CASSYSVNGDTIYF	TGTGCCAGCAGTTACTCCGTGAACGGGGACACCATATATTTT
TRBJ1-5	NA	TRBV4-3	NA	CASSQATGHQPQHF	TGCGCCAGCAGCCAAGCGACAGGTCATCAGCCCCAGCATTTT
TRBJ2-6	NA	TRBV7-9	NA	CASTLTGSVSGANVLTF	TGTGCCTCCACTCTGACAGGATCAGTTTCCGGGGCCAACGTCCTGACTTTC
TRBJ1-1	NA	TRBV12-3/TRBV12-4	NA	CASREGFGAFF	TGTGCCAGCAGGGAGGGGTTCGGAGCTTTCTTT
TRBJ1-1	TRBD1	TRBV2	NA	CASRSGQWVNTEAFF	TGTGCCAGCAGATCGGGACAGTGGGTGAACACTGAAGCTTTCTTT
TRBJ2-1	TRBD2	TRBV5-1	once	CASSLNSGGANEQFF	TGCGCCAGCAGCTTGAATAGCGGGGGGGCCAATGAGCAGTTCTTC
TRBJ2-2	TRBD1	TRBV27	NA	CASSFGTVNTGELFF	TGTGCCAGCAGTTTCGGGACAGTTAACACCGGGGAGCTGTTTTTT
TRBJ2-1	TRBD2	TRBV6-2/TRBV6-3	NA	CASSYWLAGNGEQFF	TGTGCCAGCAGTTACTGGCTAGCGGGGAATGGGGAGCAGTTCTTC
TRBJ2-1	NA	TRBV7-2	NA	CASSARDNYNEQFF	TGTGCCAGCAGCGCCCGGGACAACTACAATGAGCAGTTCTTC
TRBJ2-5	TRBD1	TRBV7-2	NA	CASSSSTGGYETQYF	TGTGCCAGCAGCTCCTCCACAGGGGGCTACGAGACCCAGTACTTC
TRBJ1-3	NA	TRBV7-9	once	CASSFHLLRVGSGNTIYF	TGTGCCAGCAGCTTCCACCTGTTGAGGGTCGGTTCTGGAAACACCATATATTTT
TRBJ1-1	NA	TRBV19	NA	CASSSTAGLTEAFF	TGTGCCAGTAGTTCCACCGCAGGGCTCACTGAAGCTTTCTTT
TRBJ1-3	TRBD1	TRBV10-3	NA	CATQQGAQNTIYF	TGTGCCACCCAACAGGGGGCTCAAAACACCATATATTTT
TRBJ2-1	TRBD1	TRBV18	NA	CASSPGQPALSDEQFF	TGTGCCAGCTCACCGGGACAGCCGGCCCTTAGCGATGAGCAGTTCTTC
TRBJ2-7	NA	TRBV10-3	NA	CAISDSGTTYEQYF	TGTGCCATCAGTGATTCCGGAACTACCTACGAGCAGTACTTC
TRBJ2-4	NA	TRBV2	NA	CASSEGEDIQYF	TGTGCCAGCAGTGAAGGTGAGGACATTCAGTACTTC
TRBJ2-1	TRBD2	TRBV7-2	NA	CASSLSGLAEYNEQFF	TGTGCCAGCAGCTTAAGCGGGCTAGCGGAGTACAATGAGCAGTTCTTC
TRBJ2-5	NA	TRBV6-6	once	CASSYSFEEFQYF	TGTGCCAGCAGTTACTCATTTGAGGAATTCCAGTACTTC
TRBJ1-2	NA	TRBV27	NA	CASSLLGGKGYTF	TGTGCCAGCAGTTTATTGGGGGGGAAGGGCTACACCTTC
TRBJ1-1	NA	TRBV12-3/TRBV12-4	NA	CASRNVGTEAFF	TGTGCCAGCAGAAACGTCGGGACTGAAGCTTTCTTT
TRBJ1-2	TRBD1	TRBV10-3	NA	CAISVPGQGHYGYTF	TGTGCCATCAGTGTTCCGGGACAGGGGCACTATGGCTACACCTTC
TRBJ2-3	NA	TRBV5-1	NA	CASRPSGSGTDTQYF	TGCGCCAGCAGACCAAGCGGTAGCGGCACAGATACGCAGTATTTT
TRBJ2-7	NA	TRBV30	NA	CAWAARRVYEQYF	TGTGCCTGGGCAGCCCGGCGGGTGTACGAGCAGTACTTC
TRBJ2-3	NA	TRBV2	NA	CASNQGRTDTQYF	TGTGCCAGCAACCAGGGCCGCACAGATACGCAGTATTTT
TRBJ1-2	TRBD1	TRBV7-2	once	CASSSGQGEGYTF	TGTGCCAGCAGCTCCGGACAGGGGGAGGGCTACACCTTC
TRBJ1-6	NA	TRBV28	NA	CASSPPDRNLTPLHF	TGTGCCAGCAGTCCGCCGGACAGAAACCTTACACCCCTCCACTTT
TRBJ2-3	NA	TRBV2	NA	CASIEQGLTDTQYF	TGTGCCAGCATAGAACAGGGCTTGACAGATACGCAGTATTTT
TRBJ2-2	NA	TRBV3-1/TRBV3-2	NA	CASKGLQNTGELFF	TGTGCCAGCAAGGGACTGCAAAACACCGGGGAGCTGTTTTTT
TRBJ1-5	NA	TRBV5-1	NA	CASSPDRDQPQHF	TGCGCCAGCAGCCCGGACAGAGATCAGCCCCAGCATTTT
TRBJ2-3	TRBD2	TRBV4-3	NA	CASSQGFSGGGTDTQYF	TGCGCCAGCAGCCAAGGATTTTCGGGGGGGGGCACAGATACGCAGTATTTT
TRBJ2-3	TRBD1	TRBV7-2	NA	CASSSGQGTDTQYF	TGTGCCAGCAGCTCGGGACAGGGTACAGATACGCAGTATTTT
TRBJ1-1	TRBD1	TRBV7-9	NA	CATFPGTGGLRGAEAFF	TGTGCCACATTCCCCGGGACAGGGGGATTACGTGGCGCTGAAGCTTTCTTT
TRBJ1-1	NA	TRBV19	few	CASSLDSLNTEAFF	TGTGCCAGTAGCCTAGACAGCTTGAACACTGAAGCTTTCTTT
TRBJ1-1	NA	TRBV13	few	CASSLGLLTEAFF	TGTGCCAGCAGCTTAGGCCTACTGACTGAAGCTTTCTTT
TRBJ1-2	TRBD1	TRBV29-1	NA	CSGGQGINGYTF	TGCAGCGGCGGACAGGGGATCAATGGCTACACCTTC
TRBJ2-7	TRBD1	TRBV30	NA	CAWSETGTGYYEQYF	TGTGCCTGGAGCGAGACCGGGACAGGGTACTACGAGCAGTACTTC
TRBJ2-4	TRBD2	TRBV19	NA	CASSISGESAIQYF	TGTGCCAGTAGTATTAGCGGGGAATCAGCCATTCAGTACTTC